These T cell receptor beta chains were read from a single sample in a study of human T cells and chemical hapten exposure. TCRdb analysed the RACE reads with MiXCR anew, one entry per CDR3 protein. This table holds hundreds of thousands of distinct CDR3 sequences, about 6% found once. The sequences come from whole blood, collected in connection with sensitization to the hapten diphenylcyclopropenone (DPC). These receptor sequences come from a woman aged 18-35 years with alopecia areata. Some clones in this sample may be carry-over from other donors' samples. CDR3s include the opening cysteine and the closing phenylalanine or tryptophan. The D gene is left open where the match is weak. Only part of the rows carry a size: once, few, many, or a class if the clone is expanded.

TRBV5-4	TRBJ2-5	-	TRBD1	TGTGCCAGCAGCTTGTACAGGGGAGAGACCCAGTACTTC	CASSLYRGETQYF
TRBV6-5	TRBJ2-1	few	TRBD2	TGTGCCAGCAGTCAATACGGGACTAGCGGATACAATGAGCAGTTCTTC	CASSQYGTSGYNEQFF
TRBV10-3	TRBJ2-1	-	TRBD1	TGTGCCATCAGTGCCGGGACAGCTTTGAACAATGAGCAGTTCTTC	CAISAGTALNNEQFF
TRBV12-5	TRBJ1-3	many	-	TGTGCTAGTGGTTTGGTACACTGGTCGGCTGGAAACACCATATATTTT	CASGLVHWSAGNTIYF
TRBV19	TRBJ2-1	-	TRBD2	TGTGCCAGTAGTATTTCCACTAGCGGGGGTACCCAGTTCTTC	CASSISTSGGTQFF
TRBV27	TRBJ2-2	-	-	TGTGCCAGCAGTTTTCGGGGGGCCGAGACCGGGGAGCTGTTTTTT	CASSFRGAETGELFF
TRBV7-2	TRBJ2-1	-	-	TGTGCCAGCAGCCCGCAGACACGCTCCTACAATGAGCAGTTCTTC	CASSPQTRSYNEQFF
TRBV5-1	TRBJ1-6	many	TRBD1	TGCGCCAGCAGCTTAGAGGGACAGGCGAGCTCCTATAATTCACCCCTCCACTTT	CASSLEGQASSYNSPLHF
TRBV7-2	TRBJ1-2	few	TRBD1	TGTGCCAGCAGCATCTACGACAGGGAAGGCTACACCTTC	CASSIYDREGYTF
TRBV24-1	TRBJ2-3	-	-	TGTGCCACCAGTGATTTTCCTACTACTTTTAGCACAGATACGCAGTATTTT	CATSDFPTTFSTDTQYF
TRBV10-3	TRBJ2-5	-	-	TGTGCCATCAGGAGGGACTCCCAAGAGACCCAGTACTTC	CAIRRDSQETQYF
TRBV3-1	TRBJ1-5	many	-	TGTGCCAGCAGCCAAAATACCTATCAGCCCCAGCATTTT	CASSQNTYQPQHF
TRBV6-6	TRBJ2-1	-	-	TGTGCCAGCAGTCGGGAACCCTCCTACAATGAGCAGTTCTTC	CASSREPSYNEQFF
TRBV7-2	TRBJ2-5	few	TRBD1	TGTGCCAGCAGGCAGACAGGGGCTAATGTGGAGACCCAGTACTTC	CASRQTGANVETQYF
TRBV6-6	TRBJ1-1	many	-	TGTGCCAGCAGTTACGAAAGAACCACTGAAGCTTTCTTT	CASSYERTTEAFF
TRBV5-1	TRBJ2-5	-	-	TGCGCCAGCAGCTCCGTTGGGACCCAGTACTTC	CASSSVGTQYF
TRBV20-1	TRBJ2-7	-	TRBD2	TGCAGTGCTAGAGATTTGGGACTAGCGGGGAATTACCACGAGCAGTACTTC	CSARDLGLAGNYHEQYF
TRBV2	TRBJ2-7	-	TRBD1	TGTGCCAGCCTCCGGGACAGGGGTTTCGAGCAGTACTTC	CASLRDRGFEQYF
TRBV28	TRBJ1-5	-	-	TGTGCCAGCTCCCTCGGAGGGGGGGCCGGCAATCAGCCCCAGCATTTT	CASSLGGGAGNQPQHF
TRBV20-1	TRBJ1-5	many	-	TGCAGTGCTAGGAGGCTGGATCAGCCCCAGCATTTT	CSARRLDQPQHF
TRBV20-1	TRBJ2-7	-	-	TGCAGTGCTGGGACCCTCTACGAGCAGTACTTC	CSAGTLYEQYF
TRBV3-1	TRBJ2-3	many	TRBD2	TGTGCCAGCAGCCTCCGAGCGGGGGGTTCCACAGATACGCAGTATTTT	CASSLRAGGSTDTQYF
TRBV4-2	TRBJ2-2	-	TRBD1	TGTGCCAGCAGCCAAGATCCGGCAGGGGGCCCCGGGGAGCTGTTTTTT	CASSQDPAGGPGELFF
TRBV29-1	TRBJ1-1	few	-	TGCAGCGTAGGGCGGGTCCGGGGAGTCACTGAAGCTTTCTTT	CSVGRVRGVTEAFF
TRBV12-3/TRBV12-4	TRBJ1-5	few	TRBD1	TGTGCCAGCAGCTTATGGGACAGCGATCAGCCCCAGCATTTT	CASSLWDSDQPQHF
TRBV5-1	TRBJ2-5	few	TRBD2	TGCGCCAGCCAGCGGGGGGCGGACCAAGAGACCCAGTACTTC	CASQRGADQETQYF
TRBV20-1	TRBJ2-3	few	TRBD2	TGCAGTGCTAGGCAGGCGGGGGGGGCCTCAGATACGCAGTATTTT	CSARQAGGASDTQYF
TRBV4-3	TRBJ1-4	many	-	TGCGCCAGCAGCCAAGATCTCAGTGAAAAACTGTTTTTT	CASSQDLSEKLFF
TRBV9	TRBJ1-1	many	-	TGTGCCAGCAGCGTATGGGGAGGGGTCACTGAAGCTTTCTTT	CASSVWGGVTEAFF
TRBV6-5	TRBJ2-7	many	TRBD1	TGTGCCAGCAGACGCCACGGACAGGTCAGCTCCTACGAGCAGTACTTC	CASRRHGQVSSYEQYF
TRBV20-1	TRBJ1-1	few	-	TGCAGTGCTAGCCTGCGAAGGGGGGGAGCTTTCTTT	CSASLRRGGAFF
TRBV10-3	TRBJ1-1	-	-	TGTGCCATCAGTGAGTCGATCGGGGGGACTGAAGCTTTCTTT	CAISESIGGTEAFF
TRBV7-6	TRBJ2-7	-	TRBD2	TGTGCCAGCAGCTTAGAAGGGAGCGGGGGGGCTGGCGAGCAGTACTTC	CASSLEGSGGAGEQYF
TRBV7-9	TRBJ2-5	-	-	TGTGCCAGCAGCCTCCCCGGGGGGCTCAACCAAGAGACCCAGAACTTC	CASSLPGGLNQETQNF
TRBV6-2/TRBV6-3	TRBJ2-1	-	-	TGTGCCAGCGAGCGGGCGCTCTCCTACAATGAGCAGTTCTTC	CASERALSYNEQFF
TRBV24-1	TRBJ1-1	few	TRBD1	TGTGCCACCAGTGTTGGGGTCGGACAGGGGGGCACTGAAGCTTTCTTT	CATSVGVGQGGTEAFF
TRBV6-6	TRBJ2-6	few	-	TGTGCCAGCAGTTACTCGGGGGTATCTGGGGCCAACGTCCTGACTTTC	CASSYSGVSGANVLTF
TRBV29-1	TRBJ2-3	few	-	TGCAGCGTTGCGGCAAACACAGATACGCAGTATTTT	CSVAANTDTQYF
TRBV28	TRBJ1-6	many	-	TGTGCCAGCAGCAACGCCTGGGAGAGTTCACCCCTCCACTTT	CASSNAWESSPLHF
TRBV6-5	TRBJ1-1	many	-	TGTGCCAGCAGTTTCTCCAGGGTGATCAACACTGAAGCTTTCTTT	CASSFSRVINTEAFF
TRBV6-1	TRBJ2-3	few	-	TGTGCCAGCAGTGAAATTTTAAGGGGGGGTACAGATACGCAGTATTTT	CASSEILRGGTDTQYF
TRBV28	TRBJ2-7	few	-	TGTGCCAGCAGTTTATCGGGCCAGATATCCTACGAGCAGTACTTC	CASSLSGQISYEQYF
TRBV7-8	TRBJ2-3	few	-	TGTGCCAGCAGCCAAAGAGGGGGGTCGGATACGCAGTATTTT	CASSQRGGSDTQYF
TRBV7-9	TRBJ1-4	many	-	TGTGCCAGCAGCCAAATGGGGGCAACTAATGAAAAACTGTTTTTT	CASSQMGATNEKLFF
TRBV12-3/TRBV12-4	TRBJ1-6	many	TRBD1	TGTGCCAGCAGTTCCTTGACAGGGAGGACTTCACCCCTCCACTTT	CASSSLTGRTSPLHF
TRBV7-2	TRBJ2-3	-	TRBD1	TGTGCCAGCAGCACCTGGACAGGGGGCACAGATACGCAGTATTTT	CASSTWTGGTDTQYF
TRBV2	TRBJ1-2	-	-	TGTGCCAGCACCCCCGGGGAGTGGCTTGACTATGGCTACACCTTC	CASTPGEWLDYGYTF
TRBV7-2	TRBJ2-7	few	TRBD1	TGTGCCAGCAGCCCGGAACAGGGGTACGAGCAGTACTTC	CASSPEQGYEQYF
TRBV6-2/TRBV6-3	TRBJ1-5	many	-	TGTGCCAGCAGTTACGCGTATCAGCCCCAGCATTTT	CASSYAYQPQHF
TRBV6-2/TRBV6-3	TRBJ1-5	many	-	TGTGCCAGCAGTTATAGGGACAACAGCAATCAGCCCCAGCATTTT	CASSYRDNSNQPQHF
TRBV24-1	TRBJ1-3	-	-	TGTGCCACCGAATTTGGAAACACCATATATTTT	CATEFGNTIYF
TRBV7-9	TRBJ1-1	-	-	TGTGCCAGCAGCTCACTGACAGGACCGAACACTGAAGCTTTCTTT	CASSSLTGPNTEAFF